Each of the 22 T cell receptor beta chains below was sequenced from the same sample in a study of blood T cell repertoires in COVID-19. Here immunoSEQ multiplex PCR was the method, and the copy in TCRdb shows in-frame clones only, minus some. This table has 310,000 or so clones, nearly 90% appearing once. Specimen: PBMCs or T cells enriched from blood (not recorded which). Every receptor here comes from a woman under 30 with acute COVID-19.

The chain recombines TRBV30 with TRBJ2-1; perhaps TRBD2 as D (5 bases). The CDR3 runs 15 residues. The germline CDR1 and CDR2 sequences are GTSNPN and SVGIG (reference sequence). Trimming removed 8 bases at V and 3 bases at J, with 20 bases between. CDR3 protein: CAGNQLVSVYNEQFF. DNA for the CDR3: TGTGCCGGAAACCAACTAGTTTCTGTCTACAATGAGCAGTTCTTC.

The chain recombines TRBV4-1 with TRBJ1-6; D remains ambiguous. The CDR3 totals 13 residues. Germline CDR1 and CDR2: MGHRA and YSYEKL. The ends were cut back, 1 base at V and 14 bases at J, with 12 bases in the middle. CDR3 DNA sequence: TGCGCCAGCAGCCAAGCCCCTCGCGAGTCCCTCCACTTT. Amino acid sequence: CASSQAPRESLHF.

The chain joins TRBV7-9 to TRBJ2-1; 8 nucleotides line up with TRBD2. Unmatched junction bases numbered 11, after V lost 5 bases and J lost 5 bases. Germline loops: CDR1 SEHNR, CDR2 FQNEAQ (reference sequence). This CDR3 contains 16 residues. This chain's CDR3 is CASSHRYGSGNNEQFF. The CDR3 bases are TGTGCCAGCAGCCACCGCTATGGTAGCGGGAACAATGAGCAGTTCTTC. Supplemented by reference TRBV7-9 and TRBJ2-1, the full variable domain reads DTGVSQNPRHKITKRGQNVTFRCDPISEHNRLYWYRQTLGQGPEFLTYFQNEAQLEKSRLLSDRFSAERPKGSFSTLEIQRTEQGDSAMYLCASSHRYGSGNNEQFFGPGTRLTVL.

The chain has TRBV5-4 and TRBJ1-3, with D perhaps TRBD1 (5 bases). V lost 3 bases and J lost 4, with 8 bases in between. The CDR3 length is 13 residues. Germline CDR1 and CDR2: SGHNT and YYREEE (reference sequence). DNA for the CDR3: TGTGCCAGCAGCTGGGGCAGCGGAAACACCATATATTTT. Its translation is CASSWGSGNTIYF.

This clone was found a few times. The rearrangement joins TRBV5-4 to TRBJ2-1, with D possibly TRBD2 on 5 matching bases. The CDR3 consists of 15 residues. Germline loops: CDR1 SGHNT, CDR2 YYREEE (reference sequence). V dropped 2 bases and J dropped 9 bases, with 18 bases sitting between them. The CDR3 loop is CASSLRSGISSEQFF. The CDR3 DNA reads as TGTGCCAGCAGCTTAAGGTCGGGAATTAGCAGTGAGCAGTTCTTC.

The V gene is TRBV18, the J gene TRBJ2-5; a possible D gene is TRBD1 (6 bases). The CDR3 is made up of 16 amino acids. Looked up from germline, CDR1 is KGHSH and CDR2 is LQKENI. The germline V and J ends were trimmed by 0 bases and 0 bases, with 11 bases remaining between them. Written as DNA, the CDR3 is TGTGCCAGCTCACCACCACAGGGAGCGGACCAAGAGACCCAGTACTTC. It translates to CASSPPQGADQETQYF.

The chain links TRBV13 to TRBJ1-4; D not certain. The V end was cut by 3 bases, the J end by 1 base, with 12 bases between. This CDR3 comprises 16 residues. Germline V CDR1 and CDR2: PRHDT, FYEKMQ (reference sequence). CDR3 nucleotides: TGTGCCAGCAGCTTCGGGGAAGGTGGAACTAATGAAAAACTGTTTTTT. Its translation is CASSFGEGGTNEKLFF.

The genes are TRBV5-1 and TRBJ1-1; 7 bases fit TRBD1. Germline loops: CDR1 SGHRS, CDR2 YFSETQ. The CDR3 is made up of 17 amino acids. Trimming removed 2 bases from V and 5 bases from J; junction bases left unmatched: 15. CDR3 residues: CASSLYRGRLRKTEAFF. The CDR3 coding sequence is TGCGCCAGCAGCTTATACAGGGGAAGGTTACGGAAAACTGAAGCTTTCTTT.

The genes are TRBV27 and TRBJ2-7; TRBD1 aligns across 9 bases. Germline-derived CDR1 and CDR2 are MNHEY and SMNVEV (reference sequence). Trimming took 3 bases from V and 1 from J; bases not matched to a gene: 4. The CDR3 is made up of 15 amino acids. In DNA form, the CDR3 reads TGTGCCAGCAGTTTGGCACAGGGGGCTTCCTACGAGCAGTACTTC. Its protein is CASSLAQGASYEQYF.

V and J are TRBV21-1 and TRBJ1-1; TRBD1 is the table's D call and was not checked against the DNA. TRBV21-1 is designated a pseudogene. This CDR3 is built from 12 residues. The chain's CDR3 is CASSILWPEAFF. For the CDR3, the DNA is TGTGCCAGCAGCATTCTTTGGCCTGAAGCTTTCTTT.

The CDR3 is CASSPGQAPNEKLFF. The CDR3 coding sequence is TGTGCCAGCTCACCTGGCCAGGCCCCTAATGAAAAACTGTTTTTT. This chain connects TRBV18 to TRBJ1-4; D call uncertain. Germline CDR1 is KGHSH and CDR2 is LQKENI. V dropped 3 bases and J dropped 3 bases, with 11 bases sitting between them. CDR3 length: 15 amino acids.

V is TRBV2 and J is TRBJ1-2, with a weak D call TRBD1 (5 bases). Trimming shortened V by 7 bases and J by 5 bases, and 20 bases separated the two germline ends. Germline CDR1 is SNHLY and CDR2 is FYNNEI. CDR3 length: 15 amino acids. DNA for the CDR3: TGTGCCAGCACCCGAGGGCGGGGGATCAGGTATGGCTACACCTTC. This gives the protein CASTRGRGIRYGYTF. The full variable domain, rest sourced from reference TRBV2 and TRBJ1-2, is EPEVTQTPSHQVTQMGQEVILRCVPISNHLYFYWYRQILGQKVEFLVSFYNNEISEKSEIFDDQFSVERPDGSNFTLKIRSTKLEDSAMYFCASTRGRGIRYGYTFGSGTRLTVV.

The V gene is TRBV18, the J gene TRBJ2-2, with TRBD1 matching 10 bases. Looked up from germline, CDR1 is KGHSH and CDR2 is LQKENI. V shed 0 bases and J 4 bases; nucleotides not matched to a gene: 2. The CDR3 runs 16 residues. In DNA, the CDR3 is TGTGCCAGCTCACCACCGGGACAGGGGTCCACCGGGGAGCTGTTTTTT. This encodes CASSPPGQGSTGELFF.

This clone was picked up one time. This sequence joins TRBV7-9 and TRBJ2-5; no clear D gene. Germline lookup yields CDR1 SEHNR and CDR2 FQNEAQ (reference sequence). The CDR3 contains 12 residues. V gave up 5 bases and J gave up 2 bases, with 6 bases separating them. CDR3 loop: CASSHTQETQYF. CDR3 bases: TGTGCCAGCAGCCACACGCAAGAGACCCAGTACTTC. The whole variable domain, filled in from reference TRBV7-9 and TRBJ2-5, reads DTGVSQNPRHKITKRGQNVTFRCDPISEHNRLYWYRQTLGQGPEFLTYFQNEAQLEKSRLLSDRFSAERPKGSFSTLEIQRTEQGDSAMYLCASSHTQETQYFGPGTRLLVL.

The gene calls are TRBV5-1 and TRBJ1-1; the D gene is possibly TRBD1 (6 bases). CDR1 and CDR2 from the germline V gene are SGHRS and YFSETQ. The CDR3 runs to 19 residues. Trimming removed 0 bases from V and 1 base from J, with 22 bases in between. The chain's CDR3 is CASSLAGPGGALGNTEAFF. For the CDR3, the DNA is TGCGCCAGCAGCTTGGCCGGGCCGGGGGGCGCTTTAGGGAACACTGAAGCTTTCTTT.

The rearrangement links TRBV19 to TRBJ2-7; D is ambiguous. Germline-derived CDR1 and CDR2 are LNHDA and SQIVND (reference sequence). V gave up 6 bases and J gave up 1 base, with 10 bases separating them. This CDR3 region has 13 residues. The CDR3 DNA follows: TGTGCCAGTAGAACCCTGGAGTCCTACGAGCAGTACTTC. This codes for CASRTLESYEQYF.

CDR3 sequence (DNA): TGTGCCAGCAACTCAGGGACAGGGTTACCCTACGAGCAGTACTTC. Translation gives CASNSGTGLPYEQYF. V gene TRBV28 combines with J gene TRBJ2-7; 9 bases are shared with TRBD1. Trimming removed 7 bases from V and 2 bases from J; junction bases left unmatched: 9. This CDR3 has 15 amino acids. The V gene's germline CDR1 is MDHEN and CDR2 SYDVKM.

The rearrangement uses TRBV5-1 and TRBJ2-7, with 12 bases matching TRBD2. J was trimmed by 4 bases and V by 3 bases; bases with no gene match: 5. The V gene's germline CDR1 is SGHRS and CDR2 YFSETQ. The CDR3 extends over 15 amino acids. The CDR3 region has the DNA TGCGCCAGCAGCTACCTAGCGGGAGGGGGGTACGAGCAGTACTTC. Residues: CASSYLAGGGYEQYF.

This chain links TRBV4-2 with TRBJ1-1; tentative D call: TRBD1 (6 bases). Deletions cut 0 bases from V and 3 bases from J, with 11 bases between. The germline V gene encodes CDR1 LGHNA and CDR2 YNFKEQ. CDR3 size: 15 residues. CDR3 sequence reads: CASSQEGYRDTEAFF. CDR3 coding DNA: TGTGCCAGCAGCCAAGAAGGATACAGGGACACTGAAGCTTTCTTT.

CDR3 sequence: CASSVPGSYGYTF. The CDR3 DNA follows: TGTGCCAGCAGTGTCCCGGGGAGCTATGGCTACACCTTC. V and J are TRBV28 and TRBJ1-2, with D hard to call. Per germline, CDR1 MDHEN and CDR2 SYDVKM. The CDR3 has 13 amino acids. With 5 bases removed from V and 4 bases from J, the gap between germline ends came to 11 bases.

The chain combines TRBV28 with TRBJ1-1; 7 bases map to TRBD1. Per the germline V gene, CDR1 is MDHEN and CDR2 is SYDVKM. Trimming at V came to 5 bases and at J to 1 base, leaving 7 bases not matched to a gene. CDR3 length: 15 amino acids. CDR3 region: CASSTRTGGNTEAFF. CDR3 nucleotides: TGTGCCAGCAGTACTAGGACAGGCGGGAACACTGAAGCTTTCTTT.

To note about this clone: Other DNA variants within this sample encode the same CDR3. DNA for the CDR3: TGTGCCAGCAGTTTGGCGGGAGGGCCAGATGAGCAGTTCTTC. Its protein product is CASSLAGGPDEQFF. The V call is TRBV28, the J call TRBJ2-1; TRBD2 agrees at 9 bases. Trimming at V came to 3 bases and at J to 8 bases, leaving 5 bases not matched to a gene. Germline CDR1 reads MDHEN; CDR2 reads SYDVKM. The CDR3 extends over 14 amino acids.